This passage covers 20 T cell receptor beta chains from one sample sequenced in a study of cytomegalovirus exposure and HLA in healthy donors. The PCR made use of 60 Vbeta and 13 Jbeta primers. Using immunoSEQ multiplex PCR, the repertoire was profiled, and TCRdb retains in-frame clones only, with some absent. The data contain 150,000 to 190,000 clones, approximately 81% of them seen just once; the ten biggest clones take up 1.2% to 1.5%. Material for sequencing was PBMCs. These receptors originate from a man aged 18-30 years in good health and CMV-seronegative.

This clone was observed a handful of times. The CDR3, as DNA: TGTGCCAGCAGAGGGGACATCGGACGGGAAAAACTGTTTTTT. It is translated as CASRGDIGREKLFF. This rearrangement joins TRBV2 to TRBJ1-4; perhaps TRBD1 as D (6 bases). Germline V gene data show CDR1 as SNHLY and CDR2 as FYNNEI. Trimming shortened V by 6 bases and J by 8 bases, and 16 bases separated the two germline ends. This CDR3 is 14 amino acids long. Drawing the rest from reference TRBV2 and TRBJ1-4, the complete variable domain is EPEVTQTPSHQVTQMGQEVILRCVPISNHLYFYWYRQILGQKVEFLVSFYNNEISEKSEIFDDQFSVERPDGSNFTLKIRSTKLEDSAMYFCASRGDIGREKLFFGSGTQLSVL.

The chain has TRBV7-8 and TRBJ2-5; 8 nucleotides align to TRBD1. TRBJ2-7 matches the DNA end more closely, so the J call is doubtful. This CDR3 region has 15 residues. The germline CDR1 and CDR2 sequences are SGHVS and FQNEAQ. CDR3 sequence reads: CASSLARGPSYEQYF. CDR3 coding DNA: TGTGCCAGCAGCTTAGCCAGGGGGCCCTCCTACGAGCAGTACTTC.

J is TRBJ2-5 and V is TRBV6-5; D might be TRBD2 (5 bases). The J call is doubtful: the DNA matches TRBJ2-7 better. Per germline, CDR1 MNHEY and CDR2 SVGAGI. The CDR3 contains 13 residues. CDR3 in amino acids: CASSYSTGYEQYF. The CDR3 DNA is TGTGCCAGCAGTTACTCGACGGGGTACGAGCAGTACTTC.

A few counts support this clone. The chain uses TRBV10-2 and TRBJ2-3; a possible D gene is TRBD1 (5 bases). The CDR3 is made up of 14 amino acids. V lost 4 bases, J lost 4 bases, and 12 bases lay in between. Germline V gene data show CDR1 as WSHSY and CDR2 as SAAADI. The CDR3 region has the DNA TGCGCCAGCAGTGCGGTGACAGCCGCAGATACGCAGTATTTT. Translation gives CASSAVTAADTQYF.

V gene TRBV5-1 combines with J gene TRBJ2-3; tentative D call: TRBD1 (6 bases). CDR1 and CDR2 (germline): SGHRS, YFSETQ. The ends were cut back, 8 bases at V and 5 bases at J, with 27 bases in the middle. The length of the CDR3 is 17 residues. The CDR3 reads CASCRSSRGRGGDTQYF. In nucleotides, the CDR3 is TGCGCCAGTTGCCGTTCCTCCAGGGGACGAGGGGGAGATACGCAGTATTTT. The whole variable domain, filled in from reference TRBV5-1 and TRBJ2-3, reads KAGVTQTPRYLIKTRGQQVTLSCSPISGHRSVSWYQQTPGQGLQFLFEYFSETQRNKGNFPGRFSGRQFSNSRSEMNVSTLELGDSALYLCASCRSSRGRGGDTQYFGPGTRLTVL.

This sequence joins TRBV19 and TRBJ1-1; tentative D call: TRBD1 (6 bases). The germline V gene has CDR1 LNHDA and CDR2 SQIVND (reference sequence). The germline V and J ends were trimmed by 9 bases and 8 bases, with 22 bases remaining between them. This CDR3 comprises 14 residues. The CDR3 sequence: CASTRGAGTAEAFF. CDR3 coding DNA: TGTGCCAGCACCCGGGGGGCAGGGACGGCGGAAGCTTTCTTT.

The J gene is TRBJ2-1, the V gene TRBV27; TRBD1 matches 9 bases. This CDR3 is 19 amino acids long. Germline CDR1 MNHEY, CDR2 SMNVEV (reference sequence). V trimming: 2 bases; J trimming: 8 bases; junction bases outside the gene matches: 19. The CDR3 is CASSLKSLLDRGEFDEQFF. The CDR3 DNA reads as TGTGCCAGCAGTTTAAAGTCCCTCTTGGACAGGGGAGAGTTCGATGAGCAGTTCTTC.

The chain recombines TRBV4-1 with TRBJ1-4; 9 bases map to TRBD1. The CDR3 runs to 14 residues. The V gene's germline CDR1 is MGHRA and CDR2 YSYEKL. Unmatched junction bases numbered 2, after V lost 3 bases and J lost 6 bases. DNA of the CDR3: TGCGCCAGCAGCCAGGGGGACAGGGATGAAAAACTGTTTTTT. Its translation: CASSQGDRDEKLFF.

The table lists this clone with a count of one. The V and J genes are TRBV27 and TRBJ2-7; TRBD2 matches 9 bases. This CDR3 spans 14 amino acids. CDR1 is MNHEY, CDR2 SMNVEV, per germline (reference sequence). The V segment lost 2 bases and the J segment 11 bases; nucleotides outside the gene matches: 10. CDR3 sequence (DNA): TGTGCCAGCAGTTTAAGACTAGCGGTACGAAATGAGTACTTC. Its protein is CASSLRLAVRNEYF.

This chain connects TRBV27 to TRBJ1-3; 7 bases match TRBD1. There are 15 residues in the CDR3. From germline, CDR1 is MNHEY and CDR2 SMNVEV (reference sequence). Trimming took 5 bases from V and 4 from J; bases not matched to a gene: 8. The CDR3 sequence is CASSPVTGVGNTIYF. CDR3 sequence (DNA): TGTGCCAGCAGTCCCGTAACAGGGGTGGGAAACACCATATATTTT.

This sequence joins TRBV4-3 and TRBJ2-2; 10 bases agree with TRBD1. Germline assignment: CDR1 LGHNA and CDR2 YSLEER. The CDR3 extends over 16 amino acids. J was trimmed by 6 bases and V by 3 bases; bases with no gene match: 7. For the CDR3, the DNA is TGCGCCAGCAGCCAGCCCCCGGGACAGGGGCCCGGGGAGCTGTTTTTT. Protein: CASSQPPGQGPGELFF.

CDR3 protein: CASIRVLSYEQYF. As DNA, the CDR3 is TGTGCCAGTATCAGGGTTTTGTCCTACGAGCAGTACTTC. The rearrangement uses TRBV19 and TRBJ2-7, with a weak D call TRBD1 (5 bases). V was trimmed by 7 bases and J by 1 base, leaving 11 bases between them. Germline-derived CDR1 and CDR2 are LNHDA and SQIVND (reference sequence). This CDR3 has 13 residues.

The V and J genes are TRBV9 and TRBJ2-3; 10 nucleotides agree with TRBD2. J gave up 4 bases and V 4 bases, and 3 bases lay outside the gene matches. Germline values: CDR1 SGDLS, CDR2 YYNGEE. This CDR3 has 14 residues. In DNA form, the CDR3 reads TGTGCCAGCAGCCTAGCGGGAGAGGCAGATACGCAGTATTTT. It yields the protein CASSLAGEADTQYF.

The rearrangement links TRBV6-4 to TRBJ2-2, with D possibly matching TRBD1 (5 bases). CDR1 MRHNA and CDR2 SNTAGT come from the germline V gene. V lost 4 bases and J lost 7, with 13 bases in between. This CDR3 comprises 14 residues. CDR3 bases: TGTGCCAGCAGTGCCCAGGGTGGTGGCGGGGAGCTGTTTTTT. Amino acids: CASSAQGGGGELFF.

The chain employs TRBV5-6 and TRBJ1-4; D call uncertain. Between the trimmed V and J ends, which lost 4 bases and 4 bases, there was a span of 14 bases. The CDR3 runs to 15 residues. The germline CDR1 and CDR2 sequences are SGHDT and YYEEEE. CDR3 region: CASSRPRGHNEKLFF. The CDR3, as DNA: TGTGCCAGCAGCCGGCCTCGAGGCCATAATGAAAAACTGTTTTTT.

This chain links TRBV9 with TRBJ2-2; 8 bases are shared with TRBD1. The CDR3 sequence is 15 residues long. Germline-derived CDR1 and CDR2 are SGDLS and YYNGEE. Trimming took 4 bases from V and 4 from J; bases not matched to a gene: 6. Here the CDR3 DNA reads TGTGCCAGCAGCCCCAGGACAGGGAGCACCGGGGAGCTGTTTTTT. Translating it yields CASSPRTGSTGELFF.

The V and J genes are TRBV13 and TRBJ2-3; maybe TRBD2 (6 bases). Germline V gives CDR1 PRHDT, CDR2 FYEKMQ (reference sequence). V shed 5 bases and J shed 7 bases, with 16 bases lying between them. This CDR3 is 14 amino acids long. The CDR3 reads CASSPGTWGNTQYF. CDR3 DNA: TGTGCCAGCAGCCCCGGGACTTGGGGAAATACGCAGTATTTT.

A few counts support this clone. The chain combines TRBV7-9 with TRBJ2-1; TRBD1 matches 7 bases. From germline, CDR1 is SEHNR and CDR2 FQNEAQ (reference sequence). CDR3 length equals 14 residues. The junction had 7 bases not matched to a gene; V was cut back by 3 bases and J by 8 bases. The DNA of the CDR3 is TGTGCCAGCAGCTTCCCCGACAGGGATTATGAGCAGTTCTTC. Its protein product is CASSFPDRDYEQFF. Looking up the rest from reference TRBV7-9 and TRBJ2-1 gives the full variable domain: DTGVSQNPRHKITKRGQNVTFRCDPISEHNRLYWYRQTLGQGPEFLTYFQNEAQLEKSRLLSDRFSAERPKGSFSTLEIQRTEQGDSAMYLCASSFPDRDYEQFFGPGTRLTVL.

This clone has only one observation. This chain links TRBV30 with TRBJ1-2; D is perhaps TRBD1 (5 bases). The CDR3 covers 15 residues. V gave up 2 bases and J gave up 8 bases, with 21 bases separating them. Germline assignment: CDR1 GTSNPN and CDR2 SVGIG (reference sequence). CDR3 sequence: CAWSHTPGLHGGYTF. The CDR3 coding sequence is TGTGCCTGGAGTCATACCCCGGGACTTCATGGCGGCTACACCTTC.

This chain connects TRBV6-6 to TRBJ1-5, with D possibly being TRBD1 (5 bases). V gave up 5 bases and J gave up 3 bases, with 8 bases separating them. The germline gives CDR1 MNHNY, CDR2 SVGAGI (reference sequence). CDR3 length equals 13 residues. The CDR3: CASSRQINQPQHF. CDR3 nucleotide sequence: TGTGCCAGCAGTCGACAGATCAATCAGCCCCAGCATTTT.